The clone carrying this TCR beta chain was observed at least ten times. Germline loops: CDR1 LNHDA, CDR2 SQIVND (reference sequence). The V gene lost 5 bases and the J gene lost 1 base, with 9 bases spanning the gap. The length of the CDR3 is 13 residues. TCRdb reprocessed the 5' RACE reads via MiXCR and lists one record per CDR3 protein. This sample has tens of thousands of distinct CDR3 sequences, with around 4.5% found just once. The source of the sample is a study of early T cells in non-severe SARS-CoV-2 infection. This TCR derives from an adult who was a healthcare worker with PCR-confirmed SARS-CoV-2 infection or an uninfected control (not recorded which). This sequence joins TRBV19 and TRBJ2-7; D is possibly TRBD1 or TRBD2 (5 bases each). The sequencing sample was made of whole blood. CDR3 sequence: CASSRGRSYEQYF. CDR3 DNA sequence: TGTGCCAGTAGTCGGGGCAGGTCCTACGAGCAGTACTTC. Based on the CDR3 plus reference TRBV19 and TRBJ2-7, the full variable domain is DGGITQSPKYLFRKEGQNVTLSCEQNLNHDAMYWYRQDPGQGLRLIYYSQIVNDFQKGDIAEGYSVSREKKESFPLTVTSAQKNPTAFYLCASSRGRSYEQYFGPGTRLTVT.